What follows describes a single TCR beta chain. Its antigen is still unknown. Data came from immunoSEQ multiplex PCR; TCRdb stores just in-frame clones and leaves some out. The table records 30,000 to 40,000 clones, around 97% of them present only once. This record belongs to a study of T cells in tuberculosis. For the study at large: This South African cohort compared adolescents with or without latent tuberculosis against adults with active tuberculosis.

Regarding the study as a whole: Smaller distances to GMM-specific TCRs suggested their expansion in active tuberculosis.

This sequence originates from a donor under 30 with latent tuberculosis or without tuberculosis infection. The sequenced sample was PBMCs.

The CDR3 nucleotides are TGTGCCAGCAGTATGTCAACGGGACAGTTTCGCGAAGCTTTCTTT. Translated, it gives CASSMSTGQFREAFF. The chain recombines TRBV2 with TRBJ1-1; TRBD1 matches at 7 bases. Looked up from germline, CDR1 is SNHLY and CDR2 is FYNNEI. V was pared by 5 bases and J by 8 bases, with 14 bases of the junction left unmatched. The CDR3 runs to 15 residues.